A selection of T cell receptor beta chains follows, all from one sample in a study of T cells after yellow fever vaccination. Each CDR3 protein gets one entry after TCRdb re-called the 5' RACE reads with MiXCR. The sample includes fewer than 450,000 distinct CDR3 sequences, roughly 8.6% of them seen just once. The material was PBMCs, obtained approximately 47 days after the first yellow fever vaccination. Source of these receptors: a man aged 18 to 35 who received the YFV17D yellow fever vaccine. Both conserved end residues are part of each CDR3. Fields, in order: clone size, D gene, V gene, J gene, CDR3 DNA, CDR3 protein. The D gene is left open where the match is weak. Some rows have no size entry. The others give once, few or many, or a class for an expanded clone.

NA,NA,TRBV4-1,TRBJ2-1,TGCGCCAGCAGCCGAGTAAGGGATGGGGGCGATGAGCAGTTCTTC,CASSRVRDGGDEQFF
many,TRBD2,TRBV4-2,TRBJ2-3,TGTGCCAGCAGCCGGACTAGCGGGGGGGCCACAGATACGCAGTATTTT,CASSRTSGGATDTQYF
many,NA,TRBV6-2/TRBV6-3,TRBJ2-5,TGTGCCAGCAGTGACCTTGCGGGAGAGACCCAGTACTTC,CASSDLAGETQYF
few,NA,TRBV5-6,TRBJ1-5,TGTGCCAGCAGCTTGGCGCAGGGTGGTCAGCCCCAGCATTTT,CASSLAQGGQPQHF
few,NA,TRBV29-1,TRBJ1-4,TGCAGCGTGAAAGGGGGTAATGAAAAACTGTTTTTT,CSVKGGNEKLFF
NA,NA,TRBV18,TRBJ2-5,TGTGCCAGCTCAACAACCAGGGCCCCGCAAGAGACCCAGTACTTC,CASSTTRAPQETQYF
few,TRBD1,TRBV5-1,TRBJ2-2,TGCGCCAGCAGCTACTCCCGACAGGGCGACGGGGAGCTGTTTTTT,CASSYSRQGDGELFF
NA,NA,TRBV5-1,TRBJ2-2,TGCGCCAGCAGTAAAGGGGACGGGGAGCTGTTTTTT,CASSKGDGELFF
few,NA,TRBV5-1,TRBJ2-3,TGCGCCAGCAGCGGCCAGGGGGCGGGGGGCACAGATACGCAGTATTTT,CASSGQGAGGTDTQYF
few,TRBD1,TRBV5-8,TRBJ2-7,TGTGCCAGCAGCCATGGGACAGGGGACTACGAGCAGTACTTC,CASSHGTGDYEQYF
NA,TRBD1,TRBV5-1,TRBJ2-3,TGCGCTACCTCGGGACAGGGCGCAGATACGCAGTATTTT,CATSGQGADTQYF
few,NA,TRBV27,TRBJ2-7,TGTGCCAGCAGTTTGGGGTGGAGTGGCCACGAGCAGTACTTC,CASSLGWSGHEQYF
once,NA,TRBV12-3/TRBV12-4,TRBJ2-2,TGTGCCAGCAGTTTAAATACAGGGTACAACACCGGGGAGCTGTTTTTT,CASSLNTGYNTGELFF
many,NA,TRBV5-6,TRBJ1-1,TGTGCCAGCAGCTTGGTACAGAGCCCGAACACTGAAGCTTTCTTT,CASSLVQSPNTEAFF
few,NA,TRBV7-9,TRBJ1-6,TGTGCCAGCAGCTTAGGAAGCAGAGGAGGTTCACCCCTCCACTTT,CASSLGSRGGSPLHF
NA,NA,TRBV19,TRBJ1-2,TGTGCCAGTAGTATAGATCGCCGAGGGATTGGCTACACCTTC,CASSIDRRGIGYTF
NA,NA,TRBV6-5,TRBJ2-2,TGTGCCAGCAGTTACTCAGCAAGGTGCACCGGGGAGCTGTTTTTT,CASSYSARCTGELFF
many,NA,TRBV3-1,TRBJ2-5,TGTGCCAGCAGCCCTGAAGTGGGGGGGCGACAAGAGACCCAGTACTTC,CASSPEVGGRQETQYF
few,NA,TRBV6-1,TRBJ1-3,TGTGCCAGCAGTGACGGAACTGGAAACACCATATATTTT,CASSDGTGNTIYF
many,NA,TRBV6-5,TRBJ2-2,TGTGCCAGCAGTTACTCGTCCTGGCACACCGGGGAGCTGTTTTTT,CASSYSSWHTGELFF
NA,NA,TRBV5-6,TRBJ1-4,TGTGCCAGCAGCTTGGGACGGAGAAATGAAAAACTGTTTTTT,CASSLGRRNEKLFF
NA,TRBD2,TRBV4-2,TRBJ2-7,TGTGCCAGCAGCCCAGAGCGGGGCACCACCTACGAGCAGTACTTC,CASSPERGTTYEQYF